Only one count was recorded for the clone carrying this TCR beta chain. The target antigen is unknown. The donors were members of the roughly 130-subject validation cohort (separate from the roughly 680-subject first cohort). This entry belongs to a study of cytomegalovirus exposure and HLA in healthy donors. The overall study: A subsequent analysis reported that the 95 to 150 validation repertoires were produced on the same platform that had also been used for the approximately 710 first-cohort repertoires.

From germline, CDR1 is MNHEY and CDR2 SVGAGI. There are 15 residues in the CDR3. V was cut by 5 bases and J by 6 bases, with 17 bases left in between. Study-level points and caveats: The tendency of first-cohort TCR clusters to co-occur in the 120 or so validation repertoires emerged from a later analysis.

Profiled with immunoSEQ multiplex PCR; TCRdb holds only in-frame clones, not every one. The sample holds around 200,000 clones, about 90% seen once. The sequence derives from a young woman in good health and CMV-seronegative. V and J are TRBV6-5 and TRBJ1-5; D possibly corresponds to TRBD1 (6 bases). Sequenced material: PBMCs. The CDR3 sequence: CASSPETGRTQPQHF. The CDR3 DNA reads as TGTGCCAGCAGTCCGGAAACAGGGAGAACTCAGCCCCAGCATTTT.